This TCR beta chain was sequenced in a study of Tregs in tolerant kidney transplant recipients. Study-wide results and caveats: Some patients' samples used different primers over time, so nucleotide sequences weren't comparable. Biological reproducibility was not directly addressed in this study.

The CDR3 is 18 amino acids. With 5 bases clipped from V and 4 bases from J, the junction kept 16 bases outside the gene matches. Germline loops: CDR1 MNHEY, CDR2 SMNVEV (reference sequence). Here immunoSEQ multiplex PCR was the method, and the copy in TCRdb shows in-frame clones only, minus some. The sample carries 65,000 or so clones, around 87% recorded once. As for this clone: Its antigen is not identified.

Related graft donors supplied nonmyeloablative bone marrow transplants, and mixed chimerism was transient. Thawed PBMCs were FACS-sorted into unstimulated CD4+CD25+CD127- regulatory T cells, CD4+CD25- non-regulatory cells, CD4 and CD8 cells. This clonotype was sampled from a human patient who received a combined kidney and bone marrow transplant. Some T cells may possibly be graft donor cells. The chain combines TRBV27 with TRBJ2-3; 9 nucleotides line up with TRBD2. This specimen consisted of CD4+ T cells from blood (PBMCs), obtained 6 months after the transplant. The CDR3 DNA follows: TGTGCCAGCAGTACACCCCTCGGGGGAGCGGGGGGATCAGATACGCAGTATTTT. Its translation is CASSTPLGGAGGSDTQYF.